One sample yielded the 2 T cell receptor beta chains listed below, sequenced in a study of naive and memory T cell subsets. Study results and caveats: Possibly reflecting memory cells re-expressing CD45RA, a few larger clonotypes occurred in naive repertoires, especially CD8.

What these receptors recognize is not known. Two oligonucleotides, mixed equimolar, formed the beta constant-region primer covering TRBC1 and TRBC2. Four rounds of PCR amplified the ligated cDNA using nested alpha and beta constant-region primers plus SP2. A single record per CDR3 protein comes from TCRdb applying MiXCR to the UMI-ligation and nested PCR reads. The sample contains 98,000 or so distinct CDR3 sequences, around 13% of which appear only once. The material sequenced was naive CD8+ T cells from blood. These TCRs come from a human donor in good health.

V usage is TRBV28 and J usage is TRBJ1-2; a weak D match, TRBD1 (5 bases). The V gene's germline CDR1 is MDHEN and CDR2 SYDVKM. The CDR3 is 20 amino acids. Between the trimmed V and J ends, which lost 4 bases and 0 bases, there was a span of 27 bases. CDR3 region: CASSYGASAVTSSANYGYTF. In DNA form, the CDR3 reads TGTGCCAGCAGTTACGGGGCTTCAGCTGTGACTTCTTCGGCTAACTATGGCTACACCTTC.

This clonotype was counted at least ten times. The chain couples TRBV4-3 to TRBJ2-7, with D perhaps TRBD1 (6 bases). CDR3 length equals 14 residues. Trimming shortened V by 0 bases and J by 2 bases, and 8 bases separated the two germline ends. Germline V gives CDR1 LGHNA, CDR2 YSLEER. The CDR3 DNA sequence: TGCGCCAGCAGCCAAGATCAGGGGCCCTACGAGCAGTACTTC. It specifies CASSQDQGPYEQYF.